This TCR beta chain stems from a study of T-cell reconstitution after alpha-beta-depleted transplantation in children (TCRdb year 2016). About the full investigation: T-cell immune reconstitution after TCRalphabeta/CD19-depleted allogeneic hematopoietic cell transplantation in children was quantitatively tracked in the study by means of TCR repertoire profiling. What the study reported, not specific to this receptor: About two months after transplant, the apparently early recovery of alphabetaT-cell counts reportedly depended on just several hundred clones that had expanded rapidly and came from non-depleted graft cells. The high TCRbeta diversity at day 60 in some patients was ascribed to recipient T cells and intrathymic progenitors that had survived conditioning. Over the following months the frequencies of hyperexpanded clones went down, and after one year T-cell counts and TCRbeta diversity were mostly credited to newly produced T cells.

The treatment or condition label for this specimen denotes: allogeneic hematopoietic cell transplantation with graft depleted of TCRalphabeta T cells and CD19 B cells. The transplant recipients were children given TCRalphabeta/CD19-depleted allogeneic hematopoietic cell grafts. This clonotype was counted a few times. The antigen it binds to is not known. The input lacks base qualities; no much larger clone sits a single base away. The method was PCR. The instrument given in TCRdb is Illumina HiSeq 2500. Molecular barcoding was employed in the preparation of TCR libraries, with unique molecular identifiers being used to normalize TCRbeta repertoire quantification. Using fastp trimming at Q25 and MiXCR clonotype assembly, TCRdb reanalyzed the public sequencing data and kept in-frame beta chains. One record per CDR3 amino acid sequence lists the most common genes and DNA. For this sample the table gives roughly 490,000 distinct CDR3 sequences, of which approximately 10% were detected only once. 11% to 15% of the sample is in the top ten clones.

This specimen was PBMCs, mostly from graft donor cells, taken 180 days after TCRalphabeta/CD19-depleted stem cell transplant. The TCR comes from a female patient aged 2-9 years who had a stem cell transplant for aplastic anemia, so the T cells may come from the graft donor.

The sequenced DNA is TGTGCCAGTAGGAGGGACTACTCGGAAAAACTGTTTTTT. It codes for CASRRDYSEKLFF. The chain employs TRBV19 and TRBJ1-4, and perhaps TRBD1 as D gene, on 5 matching bases. The germline ends are 13 bases apart after V is trimmed by 6 bases and J by 8 bases. Taken from cysteine to phenylalanine, the CDR3 has 13 residues. CDR3 DNA is the only sequence kept; it has 39 bases, read in frame from the first base. The CDR1 and CDR2 encoded by the germline V gene (reference sequence) are LNHDA and SQIVND.